Below are 32 T cell receptor beta chains sequenced from a single sample in a study of glioma-infiltrating T cells. The iRepertoire nested amplicon-rescue multiplex PCR amplified TCR alpha and beta CDR3s from RNA. MiXCR was run by TCRdb on the multiplex PCR reads, yielding one entry per CDR3 protein. The sample records a few hundred thousand distinct CDR3 sequences, 41% being singletons. Material: glioma tissue, nonneoplastic brain tissue, or PBMCs (not recorded which). The source is a human donor with low-grade glioma or glioblastoma, undergoing nonglioma brain surgery, or in good health (not recorded which).

This clonotype has a handful of counts. V usage is TRBV7-3 and J usage is TRBJ1-1, with 10 bases that match TRBD1. This CDR3 comprises 14 residues. Trimming at V came to 5 bases and at J to 5 bases, leaving 5 bases not matched to a gene. The germline CDR1 and CDR2 sequences are SGHTA and FQGTGA. The CDR3 loop reads CASSRQGARTEAFF. The CDR3 DNA sequence: TGTGCCAGCAGCAGACAGGGGGCTAGAACTGAAGCTTTCTTT.

This clonotype was observed a few times. This rearrangement joins TRBV10-3 to TRBJ1-1, with D possibly TRBD1 on 6 matching bases. Germline CDR1 ENHRY, CDR2 SYGVKD. The CDR3 is 12 residues long. V lost 6 bases, J lost 5 bases, and 10 bases lay in between. This chain's CDR3 is CAIRDRRTEAFF. CDR3 DNA sequence: TGTGCCATCAGGGACAGAAGGACTGAAGCTTTCTTT.

As concerns this clonotype: Being one base from a much bigger clone, this may be a read error. No conserved phenylalanine or tryptophan ends this CDR3, so it is likely a read error. The chain links TRBV6-5 to TRBJ2-7; D may be TRBD1 or TRBD2 (5 bases each). V was shortened by 0 bases and J by 5 bases, with 11 bases between the two germline ends. The germline V gene has CDR1 MNHEY and CDR2 SVGAGI. This CDR3 region has 14 residues. The CDR3, as DNA: TGTGCCAGCAGTTACTCGGGGCAGGGAGACGAGCAGTACCTC. Protein product: CASSYSGQGDEQYL.

In its sample, this clonotype was seen a few times. The chain carries TRBV7-8 and TRBJ2-3, with TRBD1 matching over 9 bases. CDR1 is SGHVS, CDR2 FQNEAQ, per germline. This CDR3 contains 15 residues. V shed 2 bases and J 5 bases; nucleotides not matched to a gene: 5. DNA of the CDR3: TGTGCCAGCAGCTTAACGACAGGGGGGAAAGATACGCAGTATTTT. Protein: CASSLTTGGKDTQYF.

A remark on this clonotype: A much more abundant neighbour one base away suggests this may be a read error. J is TRBJ1-1 and V is TRBV6-2 or TRBV6-3; weak D call: TRBD1 (5 bases). CDR1 and CDR2 from the germline V gene are MNHEY and SVGEGT. This CDR3 spans 13 amino acids. CDR3 residues: CASSYSGVFEGFF. For the CDR3, the DNA is TGTGCCAGCAGTTACTCAGGGGTTTTTGAAGGTTTCTTT.

Comments on this clonotype: Possible read error: a much larger clone is one base away. CDR3 loop: CASSERGNRGLDTQYF. In nucleotides, the CDR3 is TGTGCCAGCAGTGAACGCGGGAACAGGGGGCTGGATACGCAGTATTTT. This sequence joins TRBV6-1 and TRBJ2-3, with 9 bases fitting TRBD1. Germline loops: CDR1 MNHNS, CDR2 SASEGT. J lost 6 bases, V lost 2 bases, and 9 bases had no gene match. The CDR3 is made up of 16 amino acids.

This clonotype was seen ten or more times. V usage is TRBV28 and J usage is TRBJ2-3; possibly TRBD1 for D (6 bases). This CDR3 is built from 13 residues. V was cut by 7 bases and J by 8 bases, with 16 bases left in between. Germline-derived CDR1 and CDR2 are MDHEN and SYDVKM. The CDR3 reads CASTGPFRGTQYF. The CDR3 region has the DNA TGTGCCAGCACCGGACCTTTCAGGGGTACGCAGTATTTT.

Only one count was recorded for this clonotype. The DNA is omitted, as the CDR3 cannot be located on it reliably, and the CDR3 follows TCRdb's listing. The V gene is TRBV10-3, the J gene TRBJ1-2; the table names TRBD1, a call not compared with the DNA. Germline CDR1 reads ENHRY; CDR2 reads SYGVKD. From its first to its last residue, the CDR3 has 14 amino acids. CDR3 sequence reads: CATVGTARGYGCTF.

Points on this clonotype: A much more abundant neighbour one base away suggests this may be a read error. This rearrangement joins TRBV27 to TRBJ1-1, with D tentatively TRBD1 (6 bases). The CDR3 is made up of 14 amino acids. From germline, CDR1 is MNHEY and CDR2 SMNVEV (reference sequence). CDR3 sequence (DNA): TGTGCCAGCAGTCGGGGGGCGGGCGGCTCTGAAGCTCTCTTT. Protein product: CASSRGAGGSEALF.

As for this clonotype: A read error may be the cause here, since a much bigger clone is one base away. This sequence joins TRBV15 and TRBJ2-2, with D possibly TRBD2 on 5 matching bases. V was cut by 5 bases and J by 7 bases, with 8 bases left in between. The CDR3 sequence is 12 residues long. Per the germline V gene, CDR1 is LNHNV and CDR2 is YYDKDF (reference sequence). The CDR3 region has the DNA TGTGCCACCAGCGGAGGAGTCGGGGAGCTGTTTTTT. Its protein is CATSGGVGELFF.

This chain uses TRBV28 with TRBJ2-7; 7 positions match TRBD2. Losses at the gene ends were 3 bases for V and 5 bases for J; bases not matched to a gene: 10. CDR1 is MDHEN, CDR2 SYDVKM, per germline. The CDR3 runs 15 residues. The CDR3 DNA sequence: TGTGCCAGCAGTTTCTCGCCTAGCGGAAGGGACGAGCAGTACTTC. Translating gives CASSFSPSGRDEQYF. Full variable domain (outside the CDR3, taken from reference TRBV28 and TRBJ2-7): DVKVTQSSRYLVKRTGEKVFLECVQDMDHENMFWYRQDPGLGLRLIYFSYDVKMKEKGDIPEGYSVSREKKERFSLILESASTNQTSMYLCASSFSPSGRDEQYFGPGTRLTVT.

The chain couples TRBV5-4 to TRBJ2-5, with TRBD2 matching over 10 bases. The CDR3 runs to 16 residues. V was clipped by 3 bases and J by 4 bases; unmatched bases: 9. Germline V gives CDR1 SGHNT, CDR2 YYREEE (reference sequence). The DNA of the CDR3 is TGTGCCAGCAGCTCTCCCCTAGCGGGAGTGGGAGAGACCCAGTACTTC. Its protein is CASSSPLAGVGETQYF.

The J gene is TRBJ2-1, the V gene TRBV7-9; the D gene is possibly TRBD2 (6 bases). The germline V gene encodes CDR1 SEHNR and CDR2 FQNEAQ (reference sequence). This CDR3 is built from 14 residues. V shed 5 bases and J shed 8 bases, with 16 bases lying between them. In DNA form, the CDR3 reads TGTGCCAGCAGCACCCAGCGGGCGCTTTATGAGCAGTTCTTC. Residues: CASSTQRALYEQFF.

This sequence joins TRBV7-2 and TRBJ2-1; TRBD2 matches 10 bases. The end of the DNA is better explained by TRBJ2-7, so the J call may be wrong. Germline CDR1 and CDR2: SGHTA and FQGNSA. There are 14 residues in the CDR3. DNA of the CDR3: TGTGCCAGCAGCGCCGCCGGGACTAGCGACGAGCAGTACTTC. Amino acid sequence: CASSAAGTSDEQYF.

The chain combines TRBV27 with TRBJ2-1, with 15 nucleotides matching TRBD2. Per the germline V gene, CDR1 is MNHEY and CDR2 is SMNVEV (reference sequence). The CDR3 has 15 amino acids. J lost 7 bases, V lost 6 bases, and 4 bases had no gene match. CDR3 nucleotide sequence: TGTGCCAGCAGCCGCGGGACTAGCGGGAGGAATGAGCAGTTCTTC. Amino acid sequence: CASSRGTSGRNEQFF.

This chain joins TRBV5-1 and TRBJ2-1; 9 bases are a match to TRBD2. The DNA end lines up better with TRBJ2-7; the J call may be wrong. The germline CDR1 and CDR2 sequences are SGHRS and YFSETQ. The CDR3 consists of 15 residues. The CDR3 DNA is TGCGCCAGCAGCTTAGGGACTAGCAGTGCCTACGAGCAGTACTTC. It is translated as CASSLGTSSAYEQYF.

V is TRBV4-3 and J is TRBJ2-7, with 7 bases fitting TRBD2. V lost 1 base, J lost 7 bases, and 13 bases stayed unmatched. Germline values: CDR1 LGHNA, CDR2 YSLEER. The CDR3 loop spans 16 amino acids. CDR3: CASSQGAGHRPREQYF. The CDR3 nucleotides are TGCGCCAGCAGCCAAGGAGCGGGGCACCGTCCTCGGGAGCAGTACTTC.

This clonotype was picked up many times. V is TRBV20-1 and J is TRBJ1-1; 9 nucleotides agree with TRBD1. V gave up 3 bases and J gave up 4 bases; unmatched junction bases: 3. Per the germline V gene, CDR1 is DFQATT and CDR2 is SNEGSKA (reference sequence). The CDR3 spans 13 residues. CDR3 in amino acids: CSARGQGGTEAFF. CDR3 DNA sequence: TGCAGTGCTAGGGGACAGGGAGGCACTGAAGCTTTCTTT.

A single count supports this clonotype. CDR3 loop: CSAKEGTDYGYTF. In DNA form, the CDR3 reads TGCAGTGCTAAAGAGGGGACGGACTATGGCTACACCTTC. The chain is built from TRBV20-1 and TRBJ1-2; D may be TRBD1 (5 bases). Trimming took off 4 bases at V and 3 bases at J, with 12 bases between the two ends. Germline CDR1 DFQATT, CDR2 SNEGSKA (reference sequence). The CDR3 loop spans 13 amino acids.

This clonotype was seen just once. The chain links TRBV4-1 to TRBJ1-2; possibly TRBD1 for D (5 bases). V was shortened by 0 bases and J by 5 bases, with 10 bases between the two germline ends. The CDR3 sequence is 14 residues long. The germline gives CDR1 MGHRA, CDR2 YSYEKL. The CDR3 bases are TGCGCCAGCAGCCAAGAAGTCAGGGTATATGGCTACACCTTC. Its protein is CASSQEVRVYGYTF.

This clonotype was observed at least ten times. This chain connects TRBV25-1 to TRBJ1-2; D is perhaps TRBD1 (5 bases). CDR1 is MGHDK, CDR2 SYGVNS, per germline. V lost 2 bases and J lost 7, with 11 bases in between. The CDR3 has 13 residues. CDR3 sequence (DNA): TGTGCCAGCAGTGAACCAGGGCAGCGTGGCTACACCTTC. Translated, it gives CASSEPGQRGYTF.

This chain connects TRBV4-3 to TRBJ1-2, with D hard to call. The CDR3 is made up of 15 amino acids. Deletions cut 0 bases from V and 4 bases from J, with 12 bases between. CDR1 and CDR2 (germline): LGHNA, YSLEER. The CDR3 reads CASSQDLLQIYGYTF. The CDR3, as DNA: TGCGCCAGCAGCCAAGATTTGTTACAGATCTATGGCTACACCTTC.

This clonotype was observed a handful of times. This chain joins TRBV4-1 and TRBJ1-5, with TRBD1 identical over 10 bases. The V gene's germline CDR1 is MGHRA and CDR2 YSYEKL. V trimming: 4 bases; J trimming: 4 bases; junction bases outside the gene matches: 4. This CDR3 contains 15 residues. CDR3 amino acids: CASSPWGQGNQPQHF. CDR3 sequence (DNA): TGCGCCAGCAGCCCCTGGGGACAGGGGAATCAGCCCCAGCATTTT.

The chain joins TRBV7-2 to TRBJ1-4, with D possibly being TRBD1 (5 bases). V lost 0 bases and J 6 bases, leaving 14 bases between the germline ends. The CDR3 is 16 residues long. In germline, CDR1 is SGHTA, CDR2 FQGNSA. CDR3 sequence reads: CASSLAAGARDEKLFF. In DNA form, the CDR3 reads TGTGCCAGCAGCTTAGCTGCCGGGGCTCGGGATGAAAAACTGTTTTTT.

The table lists this clonotype with many counts. Written as DNA, the CDR3 is TGTGCCAGCAGTTTGTTGGCTCAGGGGTACGAGCAGTACTTC. This codes for CASSLLAQGYEQYF. The chain links TRBV27 to TRBJ2-7, with D tentatively TRBD1 (6 bases). This CDR3 is built from 14 residues. Deletions cut 3 bases from V and 4 bases from J, with 13 bases between. CDR1 and CDR2 (germline): MNHEY, SMNVEV (reference sequence).

The J gene is TRBJ1-2, the V gene TRBV12-3 or TRBV12-4, with 10 bases that match TRBD1. The CDR3 spans 15 residues. Trimming took 5 bases from V and 3 from J; bases not matched to a gene: 6. CDR3 DNA: TGTGCCAGCAGTAGTCCGGGACAGGGGCACTATGGCTACACCTTC. Translated: CASSSPGQGHYGYTF.

This clonotype occurred many times. This chain connects TRBV15 to TRBJ1-5, with 8 bases that match TRBD1. This CDR3 has 12 residues. Germline trimming cut 9 bases from V and 6 bases from J; bases unmatched to any gene: 4. Germline-derived CDR1 and CDR2 are LNHNV and YYDKDF (reference sequence). The CDR3 sequence: CATGQGGQPQHF. CDR3 in DNA: TGTGCCACTGGACAGGGTGGTCAGCCCCAGCATTTT.

Points on this clonotype: One end of the junction does not line up with germline, which may come from a read error. The genes are TRBV27 and TRBJ2-1, with 8 nucleotides matching TRBD1. The DNA end is more similar to TRBJ2-5, so the J call may be wrong. Germline lookup yields CDR1 MNHEY and CDR2 SMNVEV (reference sequence). This CDR3 has 19 amino acids. The CDR3 protein is CARSLSPTRTGRAIGTQYF. The DNA of the CDR3 is TGTGCCAGAAGTTTAAGTCCAACACGGACAGGGCGCGCAATAGGGACCCAGTACTTC.

A few counts support this clonotype. V gene TRBV3-1 combines with J gene TRBJ2-6; D remains ambiguous. The CDR3 sequence is 14 residues long. Trimming pared 1 base from V and 4 bases from J, leaving 5 bases between. Germline V gene lookup returns CDR1 LGHDT and CDR2 YNNKEL (reference sequence). The CDR3 region is CASSQAEGANVLTF. The CDR3 bases are TGTGCCAGCAGCCAAGCGGAAGGGGCCAACGTCCTGACTTTC. The variable domain in full, with the rest retrieved from reference TRBV3-1 and TRBJ2-6, is DTAVSQTPKYLVTQMGNDKSIKCEQNLGHDTMYWYKQDSKKFLKIMFSYNNKELIINETVPNRFSPKSPDKAHLNLHINSLELGDSAVYFCASSQAEGANVLTFGAGSRLTVL.

Turning to this clonotype: This may come from a read error, since a much larger clone is one base off. V gene TRBV20-1 combines with J gene TRBJ1-2; 8 nucleotides agree with TRBD1. The V segment lost 6 bases and the J segment 4 bases; nucleotides outside the gene matches: 7. Germline V gene lookup returns CDR1 DFQATT and CDR2 SNEGSKA (reference sequence). The CDR3 length is 13 residues. In DNA, the CDR3 is TGCAGTGCGACCCCAGGGGGCGGCTATGGCTACACCTTC. This gives the protein CSATPGGGYGYTF.

In the case of this clonotype: A read error is possible here, since a much larger clone lies one base away. This sequence joins TRBV10-3 and TRBJ2-1; the D is unclear. Germline CDR1 reads ENHRY; CDR2 reads SYGVKD. There are 8 residues in the CDR3. The CDR3 spells CANSEGFF. CDR3 coding DNA: TGTGCCAACAGTGAAGGATTCTTC.

Note on this clonotype: One end of the junction is discordant with germline, which a read error may explain. V usage is TRBV6-5 and J usage is TRBJ1-1, with a weak D call TRBD1 (5 bases). Germline V gene sequence: CDR1 MNHEY, CDR2 SVGAGI. CDR3 length equals 11 residues. The CDR3, as DNA: TGTGCCAGCAGTTTGGGGACTGAAGATTTCTTT. Protein sequence: CASSLGTEDFF.